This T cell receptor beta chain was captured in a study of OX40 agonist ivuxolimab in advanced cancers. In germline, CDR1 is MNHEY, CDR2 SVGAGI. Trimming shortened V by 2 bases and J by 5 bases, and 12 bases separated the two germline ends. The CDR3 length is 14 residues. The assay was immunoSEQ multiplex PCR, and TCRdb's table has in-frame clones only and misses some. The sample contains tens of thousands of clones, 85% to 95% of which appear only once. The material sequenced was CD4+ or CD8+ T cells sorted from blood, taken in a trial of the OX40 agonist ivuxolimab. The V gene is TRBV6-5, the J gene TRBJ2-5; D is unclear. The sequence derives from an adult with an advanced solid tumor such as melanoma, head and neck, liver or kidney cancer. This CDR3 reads CASSYDFGGETQYF. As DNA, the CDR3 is TGTGCCAGCAGTTACGACTTCGGTGGTGAGACCCAGTACTTC.